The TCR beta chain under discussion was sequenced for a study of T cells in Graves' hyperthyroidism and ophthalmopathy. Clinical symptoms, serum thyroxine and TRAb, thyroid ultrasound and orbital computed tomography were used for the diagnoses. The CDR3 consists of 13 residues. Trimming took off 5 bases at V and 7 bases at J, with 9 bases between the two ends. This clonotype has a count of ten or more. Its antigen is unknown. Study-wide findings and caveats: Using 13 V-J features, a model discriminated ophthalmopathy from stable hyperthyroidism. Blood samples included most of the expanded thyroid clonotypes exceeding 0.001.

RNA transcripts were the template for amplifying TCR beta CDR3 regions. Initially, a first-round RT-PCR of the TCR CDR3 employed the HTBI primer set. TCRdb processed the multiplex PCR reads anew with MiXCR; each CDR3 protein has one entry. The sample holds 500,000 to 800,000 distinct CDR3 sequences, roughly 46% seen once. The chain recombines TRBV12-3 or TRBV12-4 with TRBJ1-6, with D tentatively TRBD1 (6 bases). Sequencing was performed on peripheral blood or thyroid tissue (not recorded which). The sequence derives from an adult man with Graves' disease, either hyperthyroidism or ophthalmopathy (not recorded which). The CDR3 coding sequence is TGTGCCAGCAGTGGACAGAGGAATTCACCCCTCCACTTT. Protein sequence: CASSGQRNSPLHF.